One sample yielded the 18 T cell receptor beta chains listed below, sequenced in a study of regulatory T cells in long-lasting Graves disease. Combining iRepertoire HTBI primers with Arm-PCR of CDR3 regions, the authors built TCR beta libraries. TCRdb reprocessed the multiplex PCR reads via MiXCR and lists one record per CDR3 protein. This sample carries about 470,000 distinct CDR3 sequences, around 21% of them seen once, and the ten largest clones take 7% to 9.5%. Time point defined: persistent/refractory GD, antithyroid drugs over 5 years with positive TRAb. Researchers made the TCR library from RNA that was extracted from PBMCs. Sequenced here: peripheral blood mononuclear cells (PBMCs), sampled when the disease was refractory, from a patient treated with antithyroid drugs. The source is a female donor with Graves disease.

This chain uses TRBV12-3 or TRBV12-4 with TRBJ2-7; D assignment may be TRBD1 or TRBD2 (5 bases each). The V gene lost 1 base and the J gene lost 7 bases, with 17 bases spanning the gap. There are 15 residues in the CDR3. For the CDR3, the DNA is TGTGCCAGCAGTTTAGTCTCGGGACGGTGGGAAGAGCAGTACTTC. Translation gives CASSLVSGRWEEQYF.

At least ten counts were recorded for this clonotype. The J gene is TRBJ2-7, the V gene TRBV5-1; 9 nucleotides agree with TRBD1. Trimming cost V 3 bases and J 6 bases; bases outside gene matches: 4. In germline, CDR1 is SGHRS, CDR2 YFSETQ. The CDR3 is 13 residues long. CDR3 loop: CASSYEGQGEQYF. The CDR3 DNA reads as TGCGCCAGCAGCTACGAGGGACAGGGCGAGCAGTACTTC. Complete variable domain (other parts from reference TRBV5-1 and TRBJ2-7): KAGVTQTPRYLIKTRGQQVTLSCSPISGHRSVSWYQQTPGQGLQFLFEYFSETQRNKGNFPGRFSGRQFSNSRSEMNVSTLELGDSALYLCASSYEGQGEQYFGPGTRLTVT.

This clonotype was seen only a few times. Compared with germline, one end of the junction differs, possibly owing to a read error. The chain combines TRBV11-1 with TRBJ2-1, with TRBD1 matching 8 bases. This CDR3 is built from 13 residues. CDR1 SGHAT and CDR2 FQDESV come from the germline V gene (reference sequence). The CDR3 loop is CASSKLIGTGFVF. The CDR3 bases are TGTGCCAGCAGCAAACTTATCGGGACAGGTTTCGTCTTC.

V is TRBV7-9 and J is TRBJ1-4; D gene unclear. Germline CDR1 SEHNR, CDR2 FQNEAQ (reference sequence). Trimming took 2 bases from V and 4 from J, leaving 5 bases between them. This CDR3 has 13 amino acids. The CDR3 reads CASSLYGNEKLFF. The CDR3 bases are TGTGCCAGCAGCTTATATGGTAATGAAAAACTGTTTTTT.

This clonotype was picked up one time. A much bigger clone sits one base away, suggesting this may be a read error. The rearrangement links TRBV6-4 to TRBJ2-2; perhaps TRBD1 as D (5 bases). With 7 bases removed from V and 5 bases from J, the gap between germline ends came to 14 bases. Germline V gives CDR1 MRHNA, CDR2 SNTAGT. The CDR3 loop spans 14 amino acids. This CDR3 is CASNYGQGTGELFF. The CDR3 DNA reads as TGTGCCAGCAATTACGGGCAGGGAACCGGGGAGCTGTTTTTT.

This clonotype was seen many times. The chain couples TRBV12-3 or TRBV12-4 to TRBJ2-2, with 16 positions matching TRBD2. Germline trimming cut 8 bases from V and 3 bases from J; bases unmatched to any gene: 9. This CDR3 comprises 18 residues. Here the CDR3 DNA reads TGTGCCAGCCAGCGGGGGACTAGCGGGAGGGCGGACACCGGGGAGCTGTTTTTT. It translates to CASQRGTSGRADTGELFF.

This clonotype came up many times. V and J are TRBV6-2 or TRBV6-3 and TRBJ1-1, with D unresolved. Trimming took off 5 bases at V and 3 bases at J, with 10 bases between the two ends. Germline CDR1 is MNHEY and CDR2 is SVGEGT. The CDR3 is 13 amino acids. DNA of the CDR3: TGTGCCAGCAGTGAAGATGGGGACACTGAAGCTTTCTTT. Residues: CASSEDGDTEAFF.

V usage is TRBV28 and J usage is TRBJ1-1; D is unclear. With 6 bases removed from V and 11 bases from J, the gap between germline ends came to 16 bases. The CDR3 has 12 amino acids. CDR1 MDHEN and CDR2 SYDVKM come from the germline V gene. The CDR3 DNA sequence: TGTGCCAGCAGGGAACCCCTGACACGGGCTTTCTTT. Translated: CASREPLTRAFF.

The chain is built from TRBV7-2 and TRBJ1-1; D might be TRBD1 (5 bases). Trimming removed 5 bases from V and 5 bases from J, with 18 bases in between. Germline lookup yields CDR1 SGHTA and CDR2 FQGNSA. The length of the CDR3 is 15 residues. The CDR3 DNA reads TGTGCCAGCAGCCTCTTCGGGGCAGGGCGGACTGAAGCTTTCTTT. Its translation: CASSLFGAGRTEAFF. Together with reference TRBV7-2 and TRBJ1-1, the CDR3 gives the full variable domain: GAGVSQSPSNKVTEKGKDVELRCDPISGHTALYWYRQSLGQGLEFLIYFQGNSAPDKSGLPSDRFSAERTGGSVSTLTIQRTQQEDSAVYLCASSLFGAGRTEAFFGQGTRLTVV.

This clonotype was seen a few times. The J gene is TRBJ1-1, the V gene TRBV6-1, with D possibly TRBD1 on 6 matching bases. Germline CDR1 and CDR2: MNHNS and SASEGT. The length of the CDR3 is 14 residues. Trimming cost V 8 bases and J 5 bases, with 18 bases left between them. In DNA, the CDR3 is TGTGCCAGCCGAGGACCCGGGGGCGGGACTGAAGCTTTCTTT. Protein sequence: CASRGPGGGTEAFF.

This chain connects TRBV7-8 to TRBJ2-7; D unclear. The CDR3 consists of 11 residues. V lost 4 bases, J lost 6 bases, and 7 bases lay in between. Germline V gene data show CDR1 as SGHVS and CDR2 as FQNEAQ. This chain's CDR3 is CASSWTLEQYF. CDR3 bases: TGTGCCAGCAGCTGGACCCTCGAGCAGTACTTC.

This clonotype was counted a few times. V usage is TRBV4-1 and J usage is TRBJ1-2, with TRBD1 as a possible D gene (6 bases). With 0 bases removed from V and 0 bases from J, the gap between germline ends came to 8 bases. The CDR3 length is 15 residues. CDR1 is MGHRA, CDR2 YSYEKL, per germline. CDR3: CASSQEKGANYGYTF. The CDR3 DNA reads TGCGCCAGCAGCCAAGAGAAGGGGGCTAACTATGGCTACACCTTC.

This clonotype was counted many times. The chain is built from TRBV12-3 or TRBV12-4 and TRBJ1-5, with 7 positions matching TRBD1. This CDR3 region has 14 residues. V trimming: 6 bases; J trimming: 7 bases; junction bases outside the gene matches: 9. CDR3 sequence reads: CASRPTGEGQPQHF. The CDR3 DNA sequence: TGTGCCAGCAGACCCACAGGGGAGGGGCAGCCCCAGCATTTT.

This clonotype was detected only a few times. DNA of the CDR3: TGTGCCAGCAGCCAACTAGCGGGAGGGCGGACCCAGTACTTC. As protein: CASSQLAGGRTQYF. This sequence joins TRBV6-2 or TRBV6-3 and TRBJ2-5; 13 bases fit TRBD2. The germline V gene encodes CDR1 MNHEY and CDR2 SVGEGT. V lost 6 bases, J lost 7 bases, and 5 bases stayed unmatched. The CDR3 spans 14 residues.

The DNA for the CDR3 is TGTGCCAGAAGCGGTGCTTCCTACAATGAGCAGTTCTTC. It encodes CARSGASYNEQFF. J is TRBJ2-1 and V is TRBV2; D is possibly TRBD2 (5 bases). The V gene lost 9 bases and the J gene lost 1 base, with 10 bases spanning the gap. The CDR3 is made up of 13 amino acids. CDR1 is SNHLY and CDR2 is FYNNEI in the germline V gene.

This clonotype was picked up many times. The chain is built from TRBV6-1 and TRBJ2-6; D is uncertain. Germline CDR1 reads MNHNS; CDR2 reads SASEGT. This CDR3 contains 16 residues. Trimming stripped 4 bases from V and 2 bases from J, with 12 bases between. The CDR3 loop reads CASSGAPPTGANVLTF. For the CDR3, the DNA is TGTGCCAGCAGTGGGGCACCTCCGACTGGGGCCAACGTCCTGACTTTC.

The chain links TRBV29-1 to TRBJ1-6; 11 bases fit TRBD1. Losses at the gene ends were 6 bases for V and 9 bases for J; bases not matched to a gene: 4. CDR1 and CDR2 (germline): SQVTM, ANQGSEA. The CDR3 has 13 residues. CDR3 bases: TGCAGCGTACCCGGGACAGGGGGTTCACCCCTCCACTTT. The encoded protein is CSVPGTGGSPLHF.

This clonotype showed up many times. The rearrangement uses TRBV5-6 and TRBJ1-1; the D is unclear. The V and J ends lost 4 bases and 2 bases respectively, with 9 bases between them. The germline V gene encodes CDR1 SGHDT and CDR2 YYEEEE. The CDR3 spans 13 residues. The CDR3 DNA sequence: TGTGCCAGCAGCATTTGGATTAACACTGAAGCTTTCTTT. The encoded protein is CASSIWINTEAFF.